Below are 19 T cell receptor beta chains sequenced from a single sample in a study of patients and donors after allogeneic stem cell transplantation (dated by TCRdb to the early 2020s). The library was generated by RT-PCR. Sequencing used a NextSeq 550. In TCRdb, the public reads were trimmed at Q25 with fastp and aligned with MiXCR, with productive beta chains retained. Identical CDR3 proteins give one entry, which carries the most common genes and DNA. Recorded for this sample are approximately 150,000 distinct CDR3 sequences; approximately 24% of them occurred a single time. Roughly 26% of the sample belongs to the ten largest clones. The sequenced sample was blood, either unsorted or a sorted T cell fraction (not recorded which). Every receptor here comes from a human donor who was either an allogeneic HSCT recipient or a stem cell or donor lymphocyte infusion donor (not recorded which). It is not recorded whose cells these are; they may come from a transplant donor.

This clonotype has just a few counts. The CDR3 DNA reads TGTGCCACCAGTGATTTGCATCTCTCGGCCCTAATGAGCCAGTACTTC. Amino acids: CATSDLHLSALMSQYF. The J gene is TRBJ2-5, the V gene TRBV24-1; D uncertain. The length of the CDR3 is 16 residues. Germline V gene sequence: CDR1 KGHDR, CDR2 SFDVKD. The V end was cut by 0 bases, the J end by 10 bases, with 20 bases between.

V and J are TRBV2 and TRBJ2-1; D remains ambiguous. Germline values: CDR1 SNHLY, CDR2 FYNNEI. The CDR3 has 12 residues. The V end was cut by 3 bases, the J end by 4 bases, with 4 bases between. CDR3 DNA sequence: TGTGCCAGCAGTGACGGTTACAATGAGCAGTTCTTC. Amino acids: CASSDGYNEQFF. Variable domain in full (rest from reference TRBV2 and TRBJ2-1): EPEVTQTPSHQVTQMGQEVILRCVPISNHLYFYWYRQILGQKVEFLVSFYNNEISEKSEIFDDQFSVERPDGSNFTLKIRSTKLEDSAMYFCASSDGYNEQFFGPGTRLTVL.

The J gene is TRBJ1-1, the V gene TRBV3-1, with D uncertain. V was trimmed by 0 bases and J by 4 bases, leaving 9 bases between them. CDR1 and CDR2 from the germline V gene are LGHDT and YNNKEL (reference sequence). The CDR3 runs 14 residues. The CDR3 sequence: CASSQDGGVTEAFF. Here the CDR3 DNA reads TGTGCCAGCAGCCAAGATGGCGGGGTCACTGAAGCTTTCTTT.

This clonotype showed up just a few times. The gene calls are TRBV29-1 and TRBJ2-3; 8 bases line up with TRBD2. The germline V gene encodes CDR1 SQVTM and CDR2 ANQGSEA. This CDR3 region has 18 residues. The V segment lost 0 bases and the J segment 4 bases; nucleotides outside the gene matches: 15. The CDR3 here is CSVEDEMKAGVRADTQYF. CDR3 DNA sequence: TGCAGCGTTGAAGATGAGATGAAAGCGGGAGTTAGGGCAGATACGCAGTATTTT.

At least ten counts were recorded for this clonotype. The V and J genes are TRBV7-2 and TRBJ1-5; the D is unclear. Trimming took off 5 bases at V and 0 bases at J, with 8 bases between the two ends. The germline CDR1 and CDR2 sequences are SGHTA and FQGNSA. The CDR3 runs to 14 residues. In DNA form, the CDR3 reads TGTGCCAGCAGCGCTACATATAGCAATCAGCCCCAGCATTTT. Translation: CASSATYSNQPQHF.

This clonotype was counted between two and nine times. This chain uses TRBV20-1 with TRBJ1-4, with D maybe TRBD1 (5 bases). V was pared by 4 bases and J by 3 bases, with 18 bases between. CDR1 is DFQATT, CDR2 SNEGSKA, per germline (reference sequence). The CDR3 extends over 16 amino acids. CDR3 coding DNA: TGCAGTGCTACCAATAGGGGCGTATTTGCTAATGAAAAACTGTTTTTT. This encodes CSATNRGVFANEKLFF.

There are a few counts of this clonotype. This chain connects TRBV7-2 to TRBJ1-5, with 11 positions matching TRBD1. The CDR3 consists of 16 residues. The trim removed 2 bases at V and 6 bases at J, leaving 6 bases unmatched. Looked up from germline, CDR1 is SGHTA and CDR2 is FQGNSA. For the CDR3, the DNA is TGTGCCAGCAGCTTAAGGGGGACAGGGGGAAGTCAGCCCCAGCATTTT. It is translated as CASSLRGTGGSQPQHF.

This clonotype has a handful of counts. The chain recombines TRBV24-1 with TRBJ2-1; 10 bases match TRBD1. V was pared by 9 bases and J by 3 bases, with 7 bases of the junction left unmatched. The CDR3 spans 15 residues. Germline values: CDR1 KGHDR, CDR2 SFDVKD. The CDR3 loop is CATAGTGEFYNEQFF. CDR3 in DNA: TGTGCCACCGCAGGGACAGGGGAATTCTACAATGAGCAGTTCTTC.

This clonotype was counted between two and nine times. V and J are TRBV25-1 and TRBJ2-7; D call uncertain. The length of the CDR3 is 12 residues. Germline V lookup: CDR1 MGHDK, CDR2 SYGVNS. Trimming removed 3 bases from V and 0 bases from J, with 3 bases in between. CDR3 residues: CASSDPSYEQYF. The DNA of the CDR3 is TGTGCCAGCAGTGATCCCTCCTACGAGCAGTACTTC.

The V and J genes are TRBV20-1 and TRBJ2-7; 10 bases are shared with TRBD2. This CDR3 is 16 amino acids long. The germline V gene encodes CDR1 DFQATT and CDR2 SNEGSKA (reference sequence). After removal of 3 bases from V and 3 bases from J, the junction contained 11 bases not matched to a gene. The CDR3 coding sequence is TGCAGTGCTAGTGCGTCTAGCGGGAGTATGGGCTACGAGCAGTACTTC. Residues: CSASASSGSMGYEQYF.

The J gene is TRBJ2-3, the V gene TRBV7-2; TRBD1 agrees at 7 bases. CDR1 and CDR2 from the germline V gene are SGHTA and FQGNSA. V lost 5 bases, J lost 1 base, and 9 bases stayed unmatched. This CDR3 has 16 amino acids. CDR3 sequence (DNA): TGTGCCAGCAGCACCGGGACAGCCACTGGCACAGATACGCAGTATTTT. It translates to CASSTGTATGTDTQYF.

This clonotype was recorded at least ten times. The CDR3 sequence: CASSRRWNRAVNQPQHF. The CDR3 DNA is TGTGCCAGCAGCCGCCGTTGGAATAGGGCGGTTAATCAGCCCCAGCATTTT. This chain connects TRBV12-3 or TRBV12-4 to TRBJ1-5; no definite D call. CDR3 length equals 17 residues. The V and J ends lost 6 bases and 4 bases respectively, with 22 bases between them.

The rearrangement joins TRBV10-3 to TRBJ2-7; TRBD1 matches 9 bases. The CDR3 length is 13 residues. Germline trimming cut 2 bases from V and 4 bases from J; bases unmatched to any gene: 0. Per germline, CDR1 ENHRY and CDR2 SYGVKD. As DNA, the CDR3 is TGTGCCATCAGTGAGGGGACAGGGTACGAGCAGTACTTC. It yields the protein CAISEGTGYEQYF.

The chain carries TRBV19 and TRBJ2-5; the D is unclear. This CDR3 is built from 15 residues. Germline V lookup: CDR1 LNHDA, CDR2 SQIVND (reference sequence). V lost 1 base to trimming and J lost 1 base, with 10 bases between them. The CDR3 region is CASSIGRQLQETQYF. As DNA, the CDR3 is TGTGCCAGTAGTATAGGACGGCAGCTCCAAGAGACCCAGTACTTC. The entire variable domain, with the rest obtained from reference TRBV19 and TRBJ2-5, is as follows: DGGITQSPKYLFRKEGQNVTLSCEQNLNHDAMYWYRQDPGQGLRLIYYSQIVNDFQKGDIAEGYSVSREKKESFPLTVTSAQKNPTAFYLCASSIGRQLQETQYFGPGTRLLVL.

This chain joins TRBV7-3 and TRBJ2-2; 7 nucleotides agree with TRBD1. The CDR3 runs to 14 residues. After removal of 6 bases from V and 1 base from J, the junction contained 2 bases not matched to a gene. Germline lookup yields CDR1 SGHTA and CDR2 FQGTGA. CDR3 sequence: CASSRQGNTGELFF. For the CDR3, the DNA is TGTGCCAGCAGTAGACAGGGGAACACCGGGGAGCTGTTTTTT.

This clonotype was seen only a few times. The rearrangement joins TRBV20-1 to TRBJ1-1, with D hard to call. This CDR3 has 13 residues. Trimming removed 6 bases from V and 6 bases from J, with 17 bases in between. Germline CDR1 DFQATT, CDR2 SNEGSKA (reference sequence). The DNA of the CDR3 is TGCAGTGCCCCCCCCGGCGGAGGTCCTGAAGCTTTCTTT. Its translation is CSAPPGGGPEAFF.

This clonotype was seen a few times. The rearrangement joins TRBV9 to TRBJ1-3; D is unclear. The CDR3 runs 17 residues. The V gene lost 5 bases and the J gene lost 0 bases, with 18 bases spanning the gap. From germline, CDR1 is SGDLS and CDR2 YYNGEE. The DNA of the CDR3 is TGTGCCAGCAGTGATACTCAACACGCGAGCTCTGGAAACACCATATATTTT. Protein product: CASSDTQHASSGNTIYF.

V and J are TRBV6-2 or TRBV6-3 and TRBJ2-1, with 9 bases matching TRBD2. In germline, CDR1 is MNHEY, CDR2 SVGEGT. After removal of 7 bases from V and 8 bases from J, the junction contained 9 bases not matched to a gene. The CDR3 is 14 residues long. The CDR3: CASTGTSRFDEQFF. Written as DNA, the CDR3 is TGTGCCAGCACCGGGACTAGCCGTTTCGATGAGCAGTTCTTC.

The chain uses TRBV21-1 and TRBJ2-7; the DNA was not compared with TRBD1, the D call given in the table. TRBV21-1 is labeled a pseudogene. The CDR3 runs to 16 residues. In DNA form, the CDR3 reads TGTGCCAGCAGCGAAACAACCGGGGACAGGTATATCGAGCAGTACTTC. It translates to CASSETTGDRYIEQYF.